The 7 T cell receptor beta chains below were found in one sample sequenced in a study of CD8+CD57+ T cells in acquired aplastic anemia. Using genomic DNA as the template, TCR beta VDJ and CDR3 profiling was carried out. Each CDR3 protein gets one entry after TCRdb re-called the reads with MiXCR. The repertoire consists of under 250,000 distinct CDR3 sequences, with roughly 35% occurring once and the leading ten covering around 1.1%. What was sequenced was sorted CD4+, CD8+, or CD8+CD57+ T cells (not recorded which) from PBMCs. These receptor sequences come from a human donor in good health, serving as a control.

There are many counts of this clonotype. DNA of the CDR3: TGTGCCAGCAGGGCGAGGGGGAATAGCAATCAGCCCCAGCATTTT. Protein sequence: CASRARGNSNQPQHF. This chain links TRBV6-1 with TRBJ1-5; TRBD1 might be the D (6 bases). CDR1 and CDR2 from the germline V gene are MNHNS and SASEGT. The CDR3 runs to 15 residues. Deletions cut 6 bases from V and 0 bases from J, with 12 bases between.

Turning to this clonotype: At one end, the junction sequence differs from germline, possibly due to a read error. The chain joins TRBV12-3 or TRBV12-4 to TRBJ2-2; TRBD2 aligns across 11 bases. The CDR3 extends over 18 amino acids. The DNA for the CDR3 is TGTGCCAGCAGTTTCGATCTACTAGCGGGGGAACCCACCGGGGAGCTGTCTTTT. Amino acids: CASSFDLLAGEPTGELSF.

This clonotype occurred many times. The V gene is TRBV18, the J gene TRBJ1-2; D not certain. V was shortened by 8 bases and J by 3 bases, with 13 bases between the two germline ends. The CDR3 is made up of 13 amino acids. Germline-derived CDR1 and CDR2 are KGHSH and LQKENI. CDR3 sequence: CASSPGGDYGYTF. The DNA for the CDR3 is TGTGCCAGCAGTCCTGGCGGTGACTATGGCTACACCTTC.

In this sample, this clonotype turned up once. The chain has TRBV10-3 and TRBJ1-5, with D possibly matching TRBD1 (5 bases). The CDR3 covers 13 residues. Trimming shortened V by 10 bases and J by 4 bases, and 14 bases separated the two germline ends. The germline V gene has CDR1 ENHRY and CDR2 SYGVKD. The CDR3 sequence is CATQGRGNQPQHF. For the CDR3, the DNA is TGTGCCACCCAGGGTAGGGGAAATCAGCCCCAGCATTTT.

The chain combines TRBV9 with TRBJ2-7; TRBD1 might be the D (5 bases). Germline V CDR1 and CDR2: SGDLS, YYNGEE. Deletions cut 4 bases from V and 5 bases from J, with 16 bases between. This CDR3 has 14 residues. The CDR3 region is CASSLTGGGDEQYF. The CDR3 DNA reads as TGTGCCAGCAGCCTAACAGGTGGCGGCGACGAGCAGTACTTC.

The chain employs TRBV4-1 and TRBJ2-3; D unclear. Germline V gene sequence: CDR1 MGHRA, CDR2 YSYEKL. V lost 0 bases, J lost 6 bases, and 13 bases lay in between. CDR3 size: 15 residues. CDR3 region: CASSQDLATGDTQYF. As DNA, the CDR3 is TGCGCCAGCAGCCAAGATCTGGCAACTGGTGATACGCAGTATTTT.

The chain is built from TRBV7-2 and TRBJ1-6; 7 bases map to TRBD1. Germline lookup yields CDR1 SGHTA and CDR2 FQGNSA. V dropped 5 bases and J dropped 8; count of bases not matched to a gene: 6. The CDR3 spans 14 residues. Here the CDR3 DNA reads TGTGCCAGCAGCCTGGGACAGCGGCATTCACCCCTCCACTTT. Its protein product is CASSLGQRHSPLHF.